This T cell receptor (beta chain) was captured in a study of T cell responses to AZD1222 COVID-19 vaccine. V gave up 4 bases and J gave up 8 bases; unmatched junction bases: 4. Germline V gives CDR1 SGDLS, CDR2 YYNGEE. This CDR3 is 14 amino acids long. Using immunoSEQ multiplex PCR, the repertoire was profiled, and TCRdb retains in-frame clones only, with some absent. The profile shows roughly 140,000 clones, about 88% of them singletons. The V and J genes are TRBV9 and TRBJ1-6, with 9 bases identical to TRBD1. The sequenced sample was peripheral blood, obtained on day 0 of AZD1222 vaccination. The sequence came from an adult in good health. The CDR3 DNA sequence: TGTGCCAGCAGCCCACGGACAGGGGATTCACCCCTCCACTTT. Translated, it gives CASSPRTGDSPLHF.